Below, 3 T cell receptor beta chains from the same sample are listed, as sequenced in a study of blood T cell repertoires in COVID-19 (dated by TCRdb to between 2020 and 2021). The library was obtained by the immunoSEQ multiplex PCR assay. This is the immuneACCESS table as TCRdb keeps it, with only in-frame sequences that have V and J called. A part of the clones is gone; compared with another copy, unresolved V genes explain less than half, and the rest is unexplained. This sample holds 200,000 to 250,000 clones; around 81% were observed only once. The top ten clonotypes cover about 5.5% of the sample. Sequences were obtained from peripheral blood. These receptors were collected from a woman aged 70-85 years with acute or convalescent COVID-19.

This chain uses TRBV5-6 with TRBJ2-5; D call uncertain. V was trimmed by 1 base and J by 0 bases, leaving 7 bases between them. Germline V gives CDR1 SGHDT, CDR2 YYEEEE. The CDR3 is 14 amino acids. The CDR3 loop reads CASSLIQDQETQYF. CDR3 coding DNA: TGTGCCAGCAGCTTGATTCAGGACCAAGAGACCCAGTACTTC.

J is TRBJ2-7 and V is TRBV6-1; TRBD2 might be the D (6 bases). Germline CDR1 MNHNS, CDR2 SASEGT. CDR3 length equals 16 residues. The V end lost 0 bases, the J end lost 2 bases, and 14 bases lay between the germline ends. Written as DNA, the CDR3 is TGTGCCAGCAGTGAAGCTTTCGGGGGAGTGCCCTACGAGCAGTACTTC. Translated, it gives CASSEAFGGVPYEQYF.

J is TRBJ1-1 and V is TRBV2, with D uncertain. Between the trimmed V and J ends, which lost 3 bases and 10 bases, there was a span of 9 bases. The germline CDR1 and CDR2 sequences are SNHLY and FYNNEI. This CDR3 region has 11 residues. CDR3 region: CASSERFVAFF. DNA of the CDR3: TGTGCCAGCAGTGAGAGGTTCGTAGCTTTCTTT.